These T cell receptor beta chains were read from a single sample in a study of cytomegalovirus exposure and HLA in healthy donors. Libraries were prepared by immunoSEQ multiplex PCR; TCRdb keeps only in-frame clonotypes and omits some of them. Found here are about 19,000 clones, about four fifths of them singletons; the top ten hold about a fifth. Source material: PBMCs. The origin of the receptors is a human donor in good health. Both conserved end residues are part of each CDR3. D genes are given only for firm matches. Clone size is stated in some rows and not others, as once, few, many or a class when expanded.

v_call	j_call	d_call	clone_size	cdr3_nt	cdr3_aa
TRBV2	TRBJ1-5	-	-	TGTGCCAGTCTAGTTAACCCGGGAAGCAATCAGCCCCAGCATTTT	CASLVNPGSNQPQHF
TRBV7-9	TRBJ1-1	-	-	TGTGCCAGCAGCCCAGGGGCCATGAACACTGAAGCTTTCTTT	CASSPGAMNTEAFF
TRBV5-1	TRBJ2-5	-	-	TGCGCCAGCAGCTTGGGCCAGGTTGGGGAGACCCAGTACTTC	CASSLGQVGETQYF
TRBV19	TRBJ2-3	TRBD1	-	TGTGCCAGTAGTATAACCGGGACAGGAGGGTCGACAGATACGCAGTATTTT	CASSITGTGGSTDTQYF
TRBV6-5	TRBJ2-7	-	-	TGTGCCAGCAGCGCCGGACCGCTCGGGGACGAGCAGTACTTC	CASSAGPLGDEQYF
TRBV29-1	TRBJ1-2	-	-	TGCAGCGTTGACAAAGGGGGGGCCTACTATGGCTACACCTTC	CSVDKGGAYYGYTF
TRBV11-2	TRBJ2-1	TRBD1	-	TGTGCCAGCAGCTTAGGGGACAGGGTGATAGGTGAGCAGTTCTTC	CASSLGDRVIGEQFF
TRBV29-1	TRBJ2-4	TRBD1	-	TGCAGCGTTCTGGGACAGGGAAAGCACATTCAGTACTTC	CSVLGQGKHIQYF
TRBV6-1	TRBJ2-7	TRBD1	-	TGTGCCAGCAGGGACAGGCAAACCTACGAGCAGTACTTC	CASRDRQTYEQYF
TRBV6-5	TRBJ1-1	-	-	TGTGCCAGCGGGAATCGGGTGTCCGGAGGGGCTGGGGCTTTCTTT	CASGNRVSGGAGAFF
TRBV20-1	TRBJ2-7	-	-	TGCAGTGCTCCCGGGGTCTACGAGCAGTACTTC	CSAPGVYEQYF
TRBV5-4	TRBJ1-2	TRBD1	-	TGTGCCAGCAGGTGGACAGGGGTCGACTATGGCTACACCTTC	CASRWTGVDYGYTF
TRBV4-1	TRBJ2-2	TRBD1	-	TGCGCCAGCAGCCAAGGGTTTCTGCAGAGGGGGCAGAACACCGGGGAGCTGTTTTTT	CASSQGFLQRGQNTGELFF
TRBV6-4	TRBJ2-1	-	-	TGTGCCAGCAGTGACTCGAGGGCGAGCTCCTACAATGAGCAGTTCTTC	CASSDSRASSYNEQFF
TRBV10-3	TRBJ2-1	TRBD2	-	TGTGCCATCAGTGAGTGGGGGGGGGTATCCTACAATGAGCAGTTCTTC	CAISEWGGVSYNEQFF
TRBV4-1	TRBJ2-1	-	few	TGCGCCAGCAGCCAAGGGGGCGGGGGCTATTCTTACAATGAGCAGTTCTTC	CASSQGGGGYSYNEQFF
TRBV6-5	TRBJ1-5	-	-	TGTGCCAGCAGACAAGAGCGTATCCTTTATCAGCCCCAGCATTTT	CASRQERILYQPQHF
TRBV6-1	TRBJ1-1	TRBD1	-	TGTGCCAGCAGCAGGGGGACGCTAACTGAAGCTTTCTTT	CASSRGTLTEAFF
TRBV5-4	TRBJ1-6	TRBD1	-	TGTGCCAGCAGCTTCAGCCCGAGCAAAAGGACAGGCCGATATTCACCCCTCCACTTT	CASSFSPSKRTGRYSPLHF
TRBV19	TRBJ1-5	TRBD1	-	TGTGCCAGTAGTCATACCCGGGGACAGCTAGACAATCAGCCCCAGCATTTT	CASSHTRGQLDNQPQHF
TRBV18	TRBJ2-3	TRBD2	-	TGTGCCAGCTCACCAGCAGCGGGAGGCGAAGATACGCAGTATTTT	CASSPAAGGEDTQYF
TRBV5-1	TRBJ2-2	-	-	TGCGCCAGCAGCTTCGGTTACTTCACCGGGGAGCTGTTTTTT	CASSFGYFTGELFF
TRBV19	TRBJ1-2	TRBD1	-	TGTGCCAGTAGTATTCAGGCAGGGGGCGAATATGGCTACACCTTC	CASSIQAGGEYGYTF
TRBV27	TRBJ1-1	-	-	TGTGCCAGCAGTTTCGGCAGGCCCGAGAACACTGAAGCTTTCTTT	CASSFGRPENTEAFF
TRBV10-3	TRBJ2-5	TRBD2	-	TGTGCCATCAGTGCCCAGCGGGGGGTCGAGACCCAGTACTTC	CAISAQRGVETQYF
TRBV4-2	TRBJ2-7	TRBD2	-	TGTGCCAGCAGCCAAGCTGCTAGCGGGGGGTCCTACGAGCAGTACTTC	CASSQAASGGSYEQYF
TRBV21-1	TRBJ2-6	-	-	TGTGCCAGCCCTAGCGGGGGGCTAATCTACTCTGGGGCCAACGTCCTGACTTTC	CASPSGGLIYSGANVLTF
TRBV6-5	TRBJ2-7	-	-	TGTGCCAGCAGTCCGTTGATACAGGGCACCTACGAGCAGTACTTC	CASSPLIQGTYEQYF